A selection of T cell receptor beta chains follows, all from one sample in a study of T cell responses to AZD1222 COVID-19 vaccine. Data came from immunoSEQ multiplex PCR; TCRdb stores just in-frame clones and leaves some out. The table has about 120,000 clones, approximately 90% seen once. The sample consisted of peripheral blood, taken 28 days after the second AZD1222 dose. All receptors come from an adult who received the AZD1222 COVID-19 vaccine. Both conserved end residues are part of each CDR3. D genes are given only for firm matches. The size field is filled for only some rows; it gives once, few, many or a size class.

>TRBV14|-|TRBJ1-2|TRBD1
TGTGCCAGCAGGTTGAGCGGGACAGGGTCGAACTATGGCTACACCTTC
CASRLSGTGSNYGYTF
>TRBV28|-|TRBJ1-6|TRBD1
TGTGCCAGCAGTACACACGGGACAGGGGGAGAATCACCCCTCCACTTT
CASSTHGTGGESPLHF
>TRBV7-9|once|TRBJ2-5|TRBD2
TGTGCCAGCAGCTTAGTGCTAGCGGGCCAAGAGACCCAGTACTTC
CASSLVLAGQETQYF
>TRBV18|-|TRBJ2-1|-
TGTGCCAGCTCACCAGGATTAAACAATGAGCAGTTCTTC
CASSPGLNNEQFF
>TRBV19|-|TRBJ1-1|TRBD1
TGTGCCAGTAGTCCGCCGACAGGGGGGATCTTGGCTTTCTTT
CASSPPTGGILAFF
>TRBV14|once|TRBJ2-1|-
TGTGCCAGCAGCCTCCAAGGGACTGAGCAGTTCTTC
CASSLQGTEQFF
>TRBV5-5|-|TRBJ2-7|TRBD1
TGTGCCAGCAGTTCCGGGACAGGCTCCTACGAGCAGTACTTC
CASSSGTGSYEQYF
>TRBV7-2|-|TRBJ1-1|-
TGTGCCAGCAGCTTAGGGACAGTGATGAACACTGAAGCTTTCTTT
CASSLGTVMNTEAFF
>TRBV6-1|-|TRBJ2-2|-
TGTGCCAGCAGTGAGTCTAGCATGCGGGAGCTGTTTTTT
CASSESSMRELFF
>TRBV7-6|-|TRBJ2-7|-
TGTGCCAGCAGCGTATCCGGGACACACTCCTCCGAGCAGTACTTC
CASSVSGTHSSEQYF
>TRBV6-5|-|TRBJ1-1|TRBD1
TGTGCCAGCAGTTACTCGTCCGACAGGGGTAACACTGAAGCTTTCTTT
CASSYSSDRGNTEAFF
>TRBV28|-|TRBJ1-6|-
TGTGCCAGCAGTTTAGGAAGTAGTAAGAGCGGGGTGGCTGGTTCACCCCTCCACTTT
CASSLGSSKSGVAGSPLHF
>TRBV7-9|once|TRBJ1-3|TRBD1
TGTGCCAGCAGCGATCAGACAGGGGGAGGAAACACCATATATTTT
CASSDQTGGGNTIYF
>TRBV25-1|-|TRBJ1-5|-
TGTGCCAGCAGTGAACGGGGGAAAGGCAATCAGCCCCAGCATTTT
CASSERGKGNQPQHF
>TRBV5-1|once|TRBJ2-1|TRBD1
TGCGCCAGCAGCGGTGGTGTGGGACAGGGAGTCAATGAGCAGTTCTTC
CASSGGVGQGVNEQFF
>TRBV28|-|TRBJ1-1|-
TGTGCCAGCACCCCTGTGGTGGACACTGAAGCTTTCTTT
CASTPVVDTEAFF
>TRBV19|-|TRBJ1-5|TRBD1
TGTGCCAGTAGTCGGGACAGGGGCGGCAATCAGCCCCAGCATTTT
CASSRDRGGNQPQHF
>TRBV3-1/TRBV3-2|-|TRBJ1-6|-
TGTGCCAGCAGCCAAGACGAGACGGGTCGACACCTCCACTTT
CASSQDETGRHLHF
>TRBV11-3|-|TRBJ1-4|-
TGTGCCAGGGGGCTTAAACTGTTTTTT
CARGLKLFF
>TRBV3-1/TRBV3-2|-|TRBJ2-2|TRBD2
TGTGCCAGCAGCCTACCGGGACTAGAGGCCGGGGAGCTGTTTTTT
CASSLPGLEAGELFF
>TRBV6-5|-|TRBJ2-6|-
TGTGCCAGCCTAAAATATTCCTCTGGGGCCAACGTCCTGACTTTC
CASLKYSSGANVLTF
>TRBV6-6|-|TRBJ1-5|-
TGTGCCAGCACCGCGACAGACAATCAGCCCCAGCATTTT
CASTATDNQPQHF
>TRBV18|-|TRBJ2-1|TRBD2
TGTGCCAGCTCTCTACTAGCGGGAGGGTACAATGAGCAGTTCTTC
CASSLLAGGYNEQFF
>TRBV19|-|TRBJ1-2|-
TGTGCCAGTAGGGGAAGAAACTATGGCTACACCTTC
CASRGRNYGYTF
>TRBV9|once|TRBJ2-7|TRBD2
TGTGCCAGCAGCGTAACTAGCGGGAGCTACGAGCAGTACTTC
CASSVTSGSYEQYF
>TRBV11-2|-|TRBJ2-7|TRBD1
TGTGCCAGCAGCTTGGGTAGAGGGACAGGGGAAGCCGAGCAGTACTTC
CASSLGRGTGEAEQYF
>TRBV27|-|TRBJ2-1|-
TGTGCCAGCAGTCGGAATGAGCAGTTCTTC
CASSRNEQFF
>TRBV28|-|TRBJ2-5|TRBD1
TGTGCCAGCAGTTTATTTGGGACAGGGGGCGTGGAGACCCAGTACTTC
CASSLFGTGGVETQYF
>TRBV28|-|TRBJ2-3|-
TGTGCCACCGACCAGGCCCTCGACGCGGCGCAGTATTTT
CATDQALDAAQYF
>TRBV10-3|-|TRBJ2-1|TRBD2
TGTGCCATCAGTGAGTCTCCCCCGGGACTAGGTAAAAATGAGCAGTTCTTC
CAISESPPGLGKNEQFF
>TRBV20-1|-|TRBJ2-1|-
TGCAGTGCTAGTACTGGGGAGAGCTCCTACAATGAGCAGTTCTTC
CSASTGESSYNEQFF